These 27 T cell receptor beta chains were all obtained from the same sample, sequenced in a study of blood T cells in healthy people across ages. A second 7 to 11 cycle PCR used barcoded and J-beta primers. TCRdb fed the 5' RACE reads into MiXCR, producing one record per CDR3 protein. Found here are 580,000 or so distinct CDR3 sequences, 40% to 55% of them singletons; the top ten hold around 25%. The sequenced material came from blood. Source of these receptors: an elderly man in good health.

This CDR3 is CSARGDTSSYNEQFF. The DNA of the CDR3 is TGCAGTGCTAGAGGGGACACGAGCTCCTACAATGAGCAGTTCTTC. This sequence joins TRBV20-1 and TRBJ2-1; the D gene is possibly TRBD1 (6 bases). V shed 1 base and J shed 0 bases, with 10 bases lying between them. Germline values: CDR1 DFQATT, CDR2 SNEGSKA (reference sequence). The CDR3 has 15 residues.

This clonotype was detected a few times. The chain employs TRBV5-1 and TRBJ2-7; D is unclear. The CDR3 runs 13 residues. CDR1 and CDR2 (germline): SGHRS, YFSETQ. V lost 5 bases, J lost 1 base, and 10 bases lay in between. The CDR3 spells CASSRALSYEQYF. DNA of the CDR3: TGCGCCAGCAGTCGGGCCCTATCCTACGAGCAGTACTTC.

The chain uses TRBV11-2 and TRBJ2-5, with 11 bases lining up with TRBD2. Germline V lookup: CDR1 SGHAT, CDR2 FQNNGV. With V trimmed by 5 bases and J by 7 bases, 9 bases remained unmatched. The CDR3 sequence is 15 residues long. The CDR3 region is CASSVRGLAGGTQYF. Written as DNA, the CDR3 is TGTGCCAGCAGCGTGCGTGGCCTAGCGGGAGGGACCCAGTACTTC. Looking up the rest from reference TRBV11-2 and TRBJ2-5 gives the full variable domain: EAGVAQSPRYKIIEKRQSVAFWCNPISGHATLYWYQQILGQGPKLLIQFQNNGVVDDSQLPKDRFSAERLKGVDSTLKIQPAKLEDSAVYLCASSVRGLAGGTQYFGPGTRLLVL.

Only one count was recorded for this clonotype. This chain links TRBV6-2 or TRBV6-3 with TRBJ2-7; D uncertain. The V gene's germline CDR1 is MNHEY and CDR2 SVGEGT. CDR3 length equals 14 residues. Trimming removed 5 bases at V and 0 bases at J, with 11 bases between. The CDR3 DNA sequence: TGTGCCAGCAGTGATATGACTCGCTCCTACGAGCAGTACTTC. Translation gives CASSDMTRSYEQYF.

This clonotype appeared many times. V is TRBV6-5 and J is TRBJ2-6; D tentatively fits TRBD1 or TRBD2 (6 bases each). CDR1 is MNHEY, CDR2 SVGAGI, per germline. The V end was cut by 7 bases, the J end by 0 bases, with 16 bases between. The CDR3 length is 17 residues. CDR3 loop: CASTRVGGLSGANVLTF. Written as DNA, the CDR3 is TGTGCCAGCACCCGGGTAGGGGGGCTCTCTGGGGCCAACGTCCTGACTTTC.

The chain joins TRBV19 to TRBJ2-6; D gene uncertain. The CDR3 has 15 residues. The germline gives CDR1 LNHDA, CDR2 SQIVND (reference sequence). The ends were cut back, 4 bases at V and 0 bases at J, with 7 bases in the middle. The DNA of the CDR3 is TGTGCCAGTAGTAGCACCAACTCTGGGGCCAACGTCCTGACTTTC. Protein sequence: CASSSTNSGANVLTF. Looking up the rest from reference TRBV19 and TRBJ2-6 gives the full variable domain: DGGITQSPKYLFRKEGQNVTLSCEQNLNHDAMYWYRQDPGQGLRLIYYSQIVNDFQKGDIAEGYSVSREKKESFPLTVTSAQKNPTAFYLCASSSTNSGANVLTFGAGSRLTVL.

This chain's CDR3 is CASSLDRAENTGELFF. The CDR3 DNA follows: TGTGCCAGCAGCTTAGACCGAGCGGAAAACACCGGGGAGCTGTTTTTT. This chain uses TRBV7-9 with TRBJ2-2; D may be TRBD2 (5 bases). This CDR3 region has 16 residues. The ends were cut back, 1 base at V and 2 bases at J, with 11 bases in the middle. Germline assignment: CDR1 SEHNR and CDR2 FQNEAQ (reference sequence).

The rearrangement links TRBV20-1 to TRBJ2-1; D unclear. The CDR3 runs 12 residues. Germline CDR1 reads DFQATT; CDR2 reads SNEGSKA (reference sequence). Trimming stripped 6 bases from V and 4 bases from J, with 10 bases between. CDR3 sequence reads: CSAWASYNEQFF. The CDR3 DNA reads TGCAGTGCGTGGGCTAGTTACAATGAGCAGTTCTTC.

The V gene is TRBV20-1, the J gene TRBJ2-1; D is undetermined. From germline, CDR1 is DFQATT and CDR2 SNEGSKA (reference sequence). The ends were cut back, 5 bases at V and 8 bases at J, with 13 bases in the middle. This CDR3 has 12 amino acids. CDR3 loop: CSAAPRNDEQFF. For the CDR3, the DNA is TGCAGTGCTGCCCCTAGAAACGATGAGCAGTTCTTC.

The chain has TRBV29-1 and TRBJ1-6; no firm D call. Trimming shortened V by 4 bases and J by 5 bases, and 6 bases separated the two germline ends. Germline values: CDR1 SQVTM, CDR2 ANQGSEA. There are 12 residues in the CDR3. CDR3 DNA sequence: TGCAGCGTTGCAGAGAATAATTCACCCCTCCACTTT. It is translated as CSVAENNSPLHF.

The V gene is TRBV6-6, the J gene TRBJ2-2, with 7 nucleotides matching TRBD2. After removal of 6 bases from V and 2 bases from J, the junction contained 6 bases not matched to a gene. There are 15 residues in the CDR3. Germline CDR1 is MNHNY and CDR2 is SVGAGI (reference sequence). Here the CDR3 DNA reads TGTGCCAGCAGGATGGGGGGGATAAACACCGGGGAGCTGTTTTTT. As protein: CASRMGGINTGELFF.

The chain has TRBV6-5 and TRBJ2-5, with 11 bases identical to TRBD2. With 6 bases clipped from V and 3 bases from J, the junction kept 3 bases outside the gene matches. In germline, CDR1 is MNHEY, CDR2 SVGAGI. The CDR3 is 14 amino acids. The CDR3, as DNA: TGTGCCAGCAGAGAACTAGCGGGGGAAGAGACCCAGTACTTC. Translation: CASRELAGEETQYF.

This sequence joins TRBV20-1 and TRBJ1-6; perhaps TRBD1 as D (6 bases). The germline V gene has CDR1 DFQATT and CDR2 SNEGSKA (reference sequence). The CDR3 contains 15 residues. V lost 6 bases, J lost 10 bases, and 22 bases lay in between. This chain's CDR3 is CSATYSLRGGSPLHF. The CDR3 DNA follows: TGCAGTGCAACCTACTCACTCAGGGGAGGCTCACCCCTCCACTTT.

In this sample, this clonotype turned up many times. The CDR3 sequence: CASRPYLRGLLNTEAFF. The DNA of the CDR3 is TGTGCCAGCAGGCCGTACCTCAGGGGCCTCTTGAACACTGAAGCTTTCTTT. The rearrangement joins TRBV6-5 to TRBJ1-1; D is possibly TRBD1 (6 bases). The CDR3 spans 17 residues. Germline V CDR1 and CDR2: MNHEY, SVGAGI. V lost 6 bases and J 0 bases, leaving 20 bases between the germline ends.

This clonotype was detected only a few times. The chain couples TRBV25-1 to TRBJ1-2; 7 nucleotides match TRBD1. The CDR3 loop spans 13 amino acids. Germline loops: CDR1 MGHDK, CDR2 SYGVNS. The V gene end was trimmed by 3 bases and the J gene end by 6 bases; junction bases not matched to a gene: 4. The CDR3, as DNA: TGTGCCAGCAGTGAGGCGGGGACAGATGGCTACACCTTC. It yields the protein CASSEAGTDGYTF.

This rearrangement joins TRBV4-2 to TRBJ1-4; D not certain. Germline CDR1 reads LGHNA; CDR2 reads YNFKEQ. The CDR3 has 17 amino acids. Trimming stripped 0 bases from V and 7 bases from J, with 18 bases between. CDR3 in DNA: TGTGCCAGCAGCCAAGAAGGCCGGGCGGCGGGGAGTGAAAAACTGTTTTTT. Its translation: CASSQEGRAAGSEKLFF.

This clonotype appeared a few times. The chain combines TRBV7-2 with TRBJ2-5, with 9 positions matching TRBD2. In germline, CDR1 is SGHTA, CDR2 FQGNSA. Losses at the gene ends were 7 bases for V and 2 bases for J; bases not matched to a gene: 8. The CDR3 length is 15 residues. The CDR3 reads CASNTKRGAQETQYF. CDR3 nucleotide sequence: TGTGCCAGCAACACCAAGCGGGGGGCGCAAGAGACCCAGTACTTC.

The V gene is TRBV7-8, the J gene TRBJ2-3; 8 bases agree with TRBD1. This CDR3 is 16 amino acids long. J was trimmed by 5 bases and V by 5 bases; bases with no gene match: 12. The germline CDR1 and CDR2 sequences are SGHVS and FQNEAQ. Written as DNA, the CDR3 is TGTGCCAGCAGCCAGTCCAGGGGGCGAGAGCAAGATACGCAGTATTTT. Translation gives CASSQSRGREQDTQYF.

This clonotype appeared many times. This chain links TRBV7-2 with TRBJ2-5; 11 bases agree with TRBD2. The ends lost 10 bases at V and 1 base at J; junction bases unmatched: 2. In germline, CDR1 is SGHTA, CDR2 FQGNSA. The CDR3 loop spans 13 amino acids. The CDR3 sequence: CATTSGIQETQYF. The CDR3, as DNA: TGTGCCACGACTAGCGGGATCCAAGAGACCCAGTACTTC.

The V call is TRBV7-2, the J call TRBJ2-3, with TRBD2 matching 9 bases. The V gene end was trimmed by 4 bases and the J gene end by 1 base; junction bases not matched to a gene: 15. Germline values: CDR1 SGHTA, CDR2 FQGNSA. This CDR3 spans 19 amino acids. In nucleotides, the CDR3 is TGTGCCAGCAGCTCCCGGGTGGCGGGAGGGATATCCCGCACAGATACGCAGTATTTT. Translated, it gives CASSSRVAGGISRTDTQYF.

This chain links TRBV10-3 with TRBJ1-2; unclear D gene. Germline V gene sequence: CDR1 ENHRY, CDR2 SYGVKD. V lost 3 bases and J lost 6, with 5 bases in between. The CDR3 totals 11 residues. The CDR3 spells CAISDVDGYTF. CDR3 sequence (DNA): TGTGCCATCAGTGATGTCGATGGCTACACCTTC.

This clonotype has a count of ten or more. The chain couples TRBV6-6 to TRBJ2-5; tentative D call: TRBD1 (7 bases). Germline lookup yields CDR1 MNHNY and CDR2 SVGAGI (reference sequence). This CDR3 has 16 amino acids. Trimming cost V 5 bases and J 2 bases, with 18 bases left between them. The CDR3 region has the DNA TGTGCCAGCAGTCTCCCTCGATCAGGGGGGCAAGAGACCCAGTACTTC. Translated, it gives CASSLPRSGGQETQYF.

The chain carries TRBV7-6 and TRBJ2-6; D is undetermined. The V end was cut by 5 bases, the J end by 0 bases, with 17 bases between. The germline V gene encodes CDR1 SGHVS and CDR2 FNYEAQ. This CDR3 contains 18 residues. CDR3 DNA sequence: TGTGCCAGCAGCCCCATACAAGGGCGGAACTCTGGGGCCAACGTCCTGACTTTC. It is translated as CASSPIQGRNSGANVLTF.

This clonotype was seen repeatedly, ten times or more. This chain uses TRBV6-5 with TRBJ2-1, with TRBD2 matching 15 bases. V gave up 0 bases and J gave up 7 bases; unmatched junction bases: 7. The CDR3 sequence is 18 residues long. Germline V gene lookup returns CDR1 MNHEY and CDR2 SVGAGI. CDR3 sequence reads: CASSYSRGTSGRRNEQFF. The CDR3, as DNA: TGTGCCAGCAGTTACTCACGGGGGACTAGCGGGAGGCGGAATGAGCAGTTCTTC.

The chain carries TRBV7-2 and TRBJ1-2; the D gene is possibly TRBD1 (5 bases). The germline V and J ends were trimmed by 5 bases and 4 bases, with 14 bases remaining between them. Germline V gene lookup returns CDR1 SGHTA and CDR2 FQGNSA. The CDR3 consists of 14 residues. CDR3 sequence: CASSQTPGAYGYTF. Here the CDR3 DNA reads TGTGCCAGCAGCCAGACACCTGGGGCCTATGGCTACACCTTC.

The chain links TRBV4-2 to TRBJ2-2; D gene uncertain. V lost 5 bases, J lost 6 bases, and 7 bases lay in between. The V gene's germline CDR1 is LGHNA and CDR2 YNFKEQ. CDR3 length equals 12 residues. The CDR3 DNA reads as TGTGCCAGCAGCGAAGGACCCGGGGAGCTGTTTTTT. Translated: CASSEGPGELFF.

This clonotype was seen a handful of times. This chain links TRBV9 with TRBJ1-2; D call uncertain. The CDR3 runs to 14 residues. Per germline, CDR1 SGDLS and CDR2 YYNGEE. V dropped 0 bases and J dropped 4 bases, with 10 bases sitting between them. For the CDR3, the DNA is TGTGCCAGCAGCGTAGATGCAGGCCGCTATGGCTACACCTTC. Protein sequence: CASSVDAGRYGYTF.